Shown below are 5 T cell receptor beta chains from a single sample sequenced in a study of blood T cell repertoires in COVID-19. Generated by immunoSEQ multiplex PCR, the TCRdb table keeps only in-frame clones and is missing some. The profile shows 200,000 to 300,000 clones, around 86% of them singletons. Sequenced: peripheral blood. These receptors were taken from a woman in her fifties or sixties with COVID-19, enrolled during active disease.

The rearrangement uses TRBV27 and TRBJ2-7, with a possible D match to TRBD1 (5 bases). Between the trimmed V and J ends, which lost 4 bases and 3 bases, there was a span of 13 bases. The CDR3 has 14 amino acids. The germline gives CDR1 MNHEY, CDR2 SMNVEV (reference sequence). Written as DNA, the CDR3 is TGTGCCAGCAGTTCAGGTCCAGGGCGCTACGAGCAGTACTTC. Encoded protein: CASSSGPGRYEQYF.

A single count supports this clone. The rearrangement links TRBV29-1 to TRBJ1-1; D is ambiguous. The CDR3 runs 12 residues. The V gene's germline CDR1 is SQVTM and CDR2 ANQGSEA. The V end was cut by 8 bases, the J end by 6 bases, with 16 bases between. Here the CDR3 DNA reads TGCAGCATCAGCCCGCTCGGGGCTGAAGCTTTCTTT. It translates to CSISPLGAEAFF.

This clone was counted a few times. The V gene is TRBV5-1, the J gene TRBJ1-6; D is uncertain. Germline V lookup: CDR1 SGHRS, CDR2 YFSETQ. The length of the CDR3 is 14 residues. Trimming took 0 bases from V and 7 from J, leaving 8 bases between them. CDR3 nucleotides: TGCGCCAGCAGCTTGGACAGACCCAATTCACCCCTCCACTTT. Its protein is CASSLDRPNSPLHF.

This sequence joins TRBV19 and TRBJ2-7, with 9 bases matching TRBD1. Germline V gene lookup returns CDR1 LNHDA and CDR2 SQIVND (reference sequence). V shed 1 base and J 3 bases; nucleotides not matched to a gene: 4. The CDR3 sequence is 15 residues long. CDR3 in DNA: TGTGCCAGTAGTATAGGGACAGGGGAGATCTACGAGCAGTACTTC. Its protein product is CASSIGTGEIYEQYF.

The rearrangement links TRBV19 to TRBJ2-3; TRBD1 agrees at 8 bases. This CDR3 is 16 amino acids long. The V and J ends lost 4 bases and 2 bases, in that order; junction bases with no gene match: 8. Germline V gives CDR1 LNHDA, CDR2 SQIVND (reference sequence). The CDR3 loop is CASSRQGLLNTDTQYF. CDR3 bases: TGTGCCAGTAGTAGACAGGGGCTTCTGAACACAGATACGCAGTATTTT.